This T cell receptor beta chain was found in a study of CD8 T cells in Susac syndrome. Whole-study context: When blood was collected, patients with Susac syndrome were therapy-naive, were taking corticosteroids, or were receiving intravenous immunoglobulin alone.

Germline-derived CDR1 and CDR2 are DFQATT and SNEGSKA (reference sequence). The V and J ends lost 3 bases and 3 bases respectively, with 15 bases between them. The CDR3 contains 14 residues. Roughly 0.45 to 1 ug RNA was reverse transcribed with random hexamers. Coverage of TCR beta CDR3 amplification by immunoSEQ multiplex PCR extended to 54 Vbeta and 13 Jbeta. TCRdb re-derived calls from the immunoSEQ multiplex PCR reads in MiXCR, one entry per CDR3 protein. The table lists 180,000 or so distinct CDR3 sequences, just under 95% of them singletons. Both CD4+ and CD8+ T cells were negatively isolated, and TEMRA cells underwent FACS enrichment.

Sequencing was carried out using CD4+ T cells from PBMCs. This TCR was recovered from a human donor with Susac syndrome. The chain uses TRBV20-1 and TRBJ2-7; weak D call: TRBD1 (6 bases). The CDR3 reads CSARDRDIGYEQYF. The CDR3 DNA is TGCAGTGCTAGGGACCGGGACATCGGCTACGAGCAGTACTTC.